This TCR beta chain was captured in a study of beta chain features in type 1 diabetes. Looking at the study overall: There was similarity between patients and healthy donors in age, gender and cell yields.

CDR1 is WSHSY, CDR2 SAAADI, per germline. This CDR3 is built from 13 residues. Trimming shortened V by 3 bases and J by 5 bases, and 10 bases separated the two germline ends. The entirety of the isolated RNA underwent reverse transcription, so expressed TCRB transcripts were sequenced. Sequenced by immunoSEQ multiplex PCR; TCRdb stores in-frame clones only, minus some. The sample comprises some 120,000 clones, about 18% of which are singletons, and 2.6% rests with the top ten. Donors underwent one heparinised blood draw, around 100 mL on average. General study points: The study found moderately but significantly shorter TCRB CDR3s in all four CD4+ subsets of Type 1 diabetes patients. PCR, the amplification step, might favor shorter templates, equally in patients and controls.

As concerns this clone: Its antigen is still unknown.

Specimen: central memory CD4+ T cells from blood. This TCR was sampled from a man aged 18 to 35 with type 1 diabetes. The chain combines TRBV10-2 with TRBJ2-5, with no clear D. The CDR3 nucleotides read TGCGCCAGCAGTGATACCCGCGCGGAGACCCAGTACTTC. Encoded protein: CASSDTRAETQYF.